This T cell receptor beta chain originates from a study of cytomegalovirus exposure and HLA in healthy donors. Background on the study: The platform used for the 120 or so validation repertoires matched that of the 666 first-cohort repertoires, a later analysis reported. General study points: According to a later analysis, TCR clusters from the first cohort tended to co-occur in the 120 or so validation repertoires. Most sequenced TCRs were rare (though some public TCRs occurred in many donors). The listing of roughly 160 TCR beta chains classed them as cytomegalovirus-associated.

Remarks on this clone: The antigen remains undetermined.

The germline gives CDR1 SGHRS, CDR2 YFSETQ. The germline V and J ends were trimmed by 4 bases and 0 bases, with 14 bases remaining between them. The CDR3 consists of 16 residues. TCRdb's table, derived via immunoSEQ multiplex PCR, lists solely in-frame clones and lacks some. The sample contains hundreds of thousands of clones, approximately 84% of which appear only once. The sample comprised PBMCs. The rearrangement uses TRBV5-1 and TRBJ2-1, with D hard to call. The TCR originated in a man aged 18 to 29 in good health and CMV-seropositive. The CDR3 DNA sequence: TGCGCCAGCAGCCCTGGATATCTTAGCTCCTACAATGAGCAGTTCTTC. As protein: CASSPGYLSSYNEQFF.